This TCR beta chain was sequenced for a study of CD4 T cell repertoires in COVID-19. Points on this clone: The target antigen is unknown.

CDR1 SGHVS and CDR2 FQNEAQ come from the germline V gene. The V segment lost 6 bases and the J segment 3 bases; nucleotides outside the gene matches: 6. CDR3 size: 14 residues. General observations from the study: Suggested intraclonal diversification: top SARS-CoV-2-reactive clonotypes appeared in two or three memory subsets. Between roughly 6.5 and 27% of SARS-CoV-2 clonotypes also appeared in SARS-CoV and/or HKU1 spike cultures.

Samples came from patients recovered from mild-to-severe COVID-19. The memory T cells were sequenced right after ex vivo isolation, without culture. Sequenced by immunoSEQ multiplex PCR; TCRdb stores in-frame clones only, minus some. The table includes about 75,000 clones, around four fifths detected once. The receptor comes from a human donor who had COVID-19. The rearrangement joins TRBV7-8 to TRBJ2-5; 8 bases align to TRBD2. Sequences were derived from CD4+ T cells from peripheral blood, sampled after recovery from COVID-19. Here the CDR3 reads CASRTLAAKETQYF. The CDR3 nucleotides read TGTGCCAGCAGGACACTAGCGGCCAAAGAGACCCAGTACTTC.